Listed below are T cell receptor beta chains from one sample, sequenced in a study of T cell responses to AZD1222 COVID-19 vaccine. The table came from immunoSEQ multiplex PCR; TCRdb's copy has only in-frame clones and leaves some out. The table shows about 140,000 clones, with about 91% occurring only once. Sequenced material: peripheral blood, taken on day 0 of AZD1222 vaccination. The receptors derive from an adult in good health. Each CDR3 is given with its conserved first and last residue. A D gene is named only where the DNA matches it firmly.

j_gene,d_gene,v_gene,CDR3aa
TRBJ1-1,NA,TRBV19,CASSGSGMNTEAFF
TRBJ1-5,NA,TRBV28,CASSLVGAHSNQPQHF
TRBJ1-2,NA,TRBV3-1/TRBV3-2,CASSQRTNYGYTF
TRBJ2-7,TRBD2,TRBV18,CASASSGRPDEQYF
TRBJ1-1,TRBD1,TRBV29-1,CSVEDREGKKAFF
TRBJ2-7,TRBD2,TRBV18,CASSPLPGTTNYEQYF
TRBJ2-5,TRBD2,TRBV18,CASSPVGGSQETQYF
TRBJ1-6,NA,TRBV28,CASSPSLGSYNSPLHF
TRBJ2-2,NA,TRBV3-1/TRBV3-2,CASSLVPDSILPGELFF
TRBJ1-2,NA,TRBV30,CAWSWLFGYTF
TRBJ2-1,TRBD2,TRBV7-9,CASSLVRLAGANEQFF
TRBJ1-5,NA,TRBV19,CASNLRGFSNQPQHF
TRBJ1-3,NA,TRBV9,CASSVGGQSGNTIYF
TRBJ1-3,NA,TRBV6-5,CASSLDSLAGNTIYF
TRBJ1-4,NA,TRBV19,CASSIVAGLGEKLFF
TRBJ2-1,NA,TRBV6-5,CASTPTGGGYNEQFF
TRBJ1-1,NA,TRBV28,CASSSPRKGFF
TRBJ1-1,NA,TRBV28,CASSFLPGNTEAFF
TRBJ1-6,NA,TRBV30,CAWTGQGGSPLHF
TRBJ2-3,NA,TRBV4-3,CASSQDRGTDTQYF
TRBJ1-2,NA,TRBV6-1,CASSESGVGYTF
TRBJ1-5,NA,TRBV28,CASSRYDSGEPQHF
TRBJ1-5,NA,TRBV2,CASSEAFSANQPQHF
TRBJ1-3,NA,TRBV6-1,CASSESGTLSGNTIYF
TRBJ1-3,NA,TRBV10-3,CAISESPDGNTIYF
TRBJ2-3,TRBD2,TRBV19,CASSIALRRTSPQYF
TRBJ2-5,NA,TRBV24-1,CATRVLGTQYF
TRBJ1-6,NA,TRBV7-9,CASSSADLNSPLHF